The entry below gives a single T cell receptor beta chain sequence along with its context. It has no known antigen specificity. Base quality data are lacking; no much larger clone is found one base away. The data derive from a study of control samples from healthy donors and cancer patients (dated by TCRdb to the early 2020s). Receptor amplification or capture employed the immunoSEQ multiplex PCR assay. As stored in TCRdb, this immuneACCESS dataset retains in-frame rearrangements with V and J assigned. A fraction of the clones does not appear; measured against another copy, unresolved V genes explain less than half of the discrepancy, and the remainder lacks a known reason. Across this sample there are fewer than 200,000 clones, with over 90% seen only once. Around 0.92% of the sample is in the top ten clones. CDR1 and CDR2, per the germline V gene, are SNHLY and FYNNEI. Clipping removes 6 bases from V and 2 bases from J, with 7 as the unmatched junction base count. The CDR3 runs 15 residues from the cysteine to the phenylalanine. Of all the DNA, just the CDR3 is kept, 45 bases in frame from base 1.

Sequenced: blood. The chain joins TRBV2 to TRBJ1-3; TRBD1 matches 7 bases in the middle. This sequence originates from a woman under 40 in good health. The CDR3 loop reads CASRRDSVAGNTIYF. The DNA sequence is as follows: TGTGCCAGCAGACGGGACAGTGTGGCTGGAAACACCATATATTTT.